Sequencing of this TCR beta chain was carried out in a study of cytomegalovirus exposure and HLA in healthy donors. Vbeta (60) and Jbeta (13) primers were used in the PCR. Using immunoSEQ multiplex PCR, the repertoire was profiled, and TCRdb retains in-frame clones only, with some absent. The sample consists of roughly 86,000 clones, just over 70% of them appearing once. The V end was cut by 1 base, the J end by 3 bases, with 12 bases between. The CDR3 is 16 amino acids. The germline V gene has CDR1 MGHRA and CDR2 YSYEKL. Though nominally healthy at sampling, donors likely had unrecorded immune exposures. Study outcomes and limitations: Segments of the TCR beta V type were, in most cases, productive about 87% or about 30% of the time in an earlier analysis. Whilst most TCR sequences proved rare, a subset of public TCRs occurred across many donors. Among TCR beta chains, those listed as cytomegalovirus-associated numbered around 160.

This clone was found a few times. The antigen remains undetermined. The chain uses TRBV4-1 and TRBJ1-4; a possible D gene is TRBD1 (5 bases). The sequence came from a man aged 55 to 70 in good health and CMV-seronegative. Sequencing was done on a sample of PBMCs. CDR3 loop: CASSQGAGSANEKLFF. CDR3 coding DNA: TGCGCCAGCAGCCAAGGGGCAGGGTCAGCTAATGAAAAACTGTTTTTT.